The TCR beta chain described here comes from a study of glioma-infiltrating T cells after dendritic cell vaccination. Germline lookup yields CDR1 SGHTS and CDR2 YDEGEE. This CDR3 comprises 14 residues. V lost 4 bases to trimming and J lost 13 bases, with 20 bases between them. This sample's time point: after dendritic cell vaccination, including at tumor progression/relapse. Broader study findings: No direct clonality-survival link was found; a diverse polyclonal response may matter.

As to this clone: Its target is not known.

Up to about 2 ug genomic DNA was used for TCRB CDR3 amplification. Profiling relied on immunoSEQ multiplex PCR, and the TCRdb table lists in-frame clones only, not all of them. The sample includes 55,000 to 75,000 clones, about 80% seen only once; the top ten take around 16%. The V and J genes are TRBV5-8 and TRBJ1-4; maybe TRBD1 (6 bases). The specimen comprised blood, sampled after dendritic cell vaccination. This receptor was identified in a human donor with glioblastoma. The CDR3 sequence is CASSPRGPSSGLFF. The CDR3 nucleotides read TGTGCCAGCAGCCCCAGGGGCCCGTCTTCTGGACTGTTTTTT.